Below are 24 T cell receptor beta chains sequenced from a single sample in a study of low-dose radiotherapy and immunotherapy resistance in tumors. TCR amplification involved 15 to 25 PCR cycles with a constant-region primer and V-primer adapter. TCRdb independently ran MiXCR on the reads; one entry per CDR3 protein. Among over 50,000 distinct CDR3 sequences, around 35% were seen once, and the ten largest hold 8% to 10%. Time point of the sample: after trial treatment. Treatment specified: LDRT plus nivolumab, ipilimumab, low-dose cyclophosphamide and aspirin (RACIN trial). The specimen was PBMCs, collected after low-dose radiotherapy plus immunotherapy. Receptor source: a male donor with rectosigmoid adenocarcinoma.

The V and J genes are TRBV29-1 and TRBJ2-7; no clear D gene. The V and J ends lost 7 bases and 0 bases respectively, with 10 bases between them. The CDR3 is made up of 12 amino acids. Germline values: CDR1 SQVTM, CDR2 ANQGSEA. The chain's CDR3 is CSAAFDSYEQYF. The CDR3 coding sequence is TGCAGCGCGGCTTTTGACTCCTACGAGCAGTACTTC.

This chain joins TRBV29-1 and TRBJ1-1, with no clear D. Trimming took off 8 bases at V and 4 bases at J, with 17 bases between the two ends. The CDR3 totals 13 residues. Germline-derived CDR1 and CDR2 are SQVTM and ANQGSEA. This chain's CDR3 is CSTSEFSSTEAFF. In DNA form, the CDR3 reads TGCAGCACCTCGGAATTTTCATCCACTGAAGCTTTCTTT.

This clonotype appeared many times. The chain carries TRBV6-2 or TRBV6-3 and TRBJ2-3, with D maybe TRBD2 (6 bases). V lost 0 bases, J lost 1 base, and 11 bases lay in between. The length of the CDR3 is 16 residues. Germline V gives CDR1 MNHEY, CDR2 SVGEGT. In DNA form, the CDR3 reads TGTGCCAGCAGTTACTCGAAGGCTAGCGGCACAGATACGCAGTATTTT. This codes for CASSYSKASGTDTQYF.

This clonotype was seen repeatedly, ten times or more. The chain links TRBV6-2 or TRBV6-3 to TRBJ2-1, with unresolved D. V was shortened by 2 bases and J by 0 bases, with 8 bases between the two germline ends. The length of the CDR3 is 15 residues. Germline CDR1 reads MNHEY; CDR2 reads SVGEGT. CDR3 protein: CASSYERSSYNEQFF. CDR3 nucleotides: TGTGCCAGCAGTTACGAGAGGTCCTCCTACAATGAGCAGTTCTTC.

This clonotype was counted many times. The CDR3 bases are TGTGCCAGCAGCTTAGTTCAGGGAATAGGCTACGAGCAGTACTTC. This gives the protein CASSLVQGIGYEQYF. The rearrangement joins TRBV7-9 to TRBJ2-7, with a possible D match to TRBD1 (5 bases). This CDR3 region has 15 residues. V shed 1 base and J shed 3 bases, with 13 bases lying between them. The germline V gene has CDR1 SEHNR and CDR2 FQNEAQ (reference sequence).

Concerning this clonotype itself: A single base is all that separates this from a far larger clone, so a read error is likely. V gene TRBV24-1 combines with J gene TRBJ2-7, with 10 bases matching TRBD1. The CDR3 spans 17 residues. Losses at the gene ends were 2 bases for V and 7 bases for J; bases not matched to a gene: 13. The germline gives CDR1 KGHDR, CDR2 SFDVKD. CDR3 nucleotide sequence: TGTGCCACCAGTGATTCCTCTCGACAGGGGGCGAGCAATGAGCAGTACTTC. It specifies CATSDSSRQGASNEQYF.

J is TRBJ2-1 and V is TRBV27; 8 bases are a match to TRBD2. V shed 2 bases, J shed 0 bases, and the junction held 12 bases outside the gene matches. Germline V lookup: CDR1 MNHEY, CDR2 SMNVEV (reference sequence). This CDR3 has 19 amino acids. The CDR3 DNA sequence: TGTGCCAGCAGTTTACCCGCCGGCGGGGGGAGGTTCTCCTACAATGAGCAGTTCTTC. It encodes CASSLPAGGGRFSYNEQFF.

This clonotype was counted ten times or more. The chain links TRBV2 to TRBJ1-1; D may be TRBD1 (5 bases). This CDR3 has 14 amino acids. From germline, CDR1 is SNHLY and CDR2 FYNNEI. V gave up 8 bases and J gave up 5 bases, with 18 bases separating them. For the CDR3, the DNA is TGTGCCAGCGTGAAGGGGTCGTTGGAAACTGAAGCTTTCTTT. Its translation: CASVKGSLETEAFF.

The chain couples TRBV12-3 or TRBV12-4 to TRBJ2-1; D unresolved. The CDR3 loop spans 12 amino acids. V lost 2 bases, J lost 9 bases, and 8 bases lay in between. CDR3 residues: CASSLSGTEQFF. The CDR3 nucleotides are TGTGCCAGCAGTTTATCGGGTACTGAGCAGTTCTTC.

This chain joins TRBV9 and TRBJ2-7; D tentatively reads TRBD1 or TRBD2 (7 bases each). Germline values: CDR1 SGDLS, CDR2 YYNGEE. V lost 4 bases to trimming and J lost 2 bases, with 16 bases between them. This CDR3 is built from 15 residues. CDR3 in amino acids: CASSKGGGDTYEQYF. CDR3 in DNA: TGTGCCAGCAGCAAGGGAGGGGGCGATACCTACGAGCAGTACTTC.

At least ten counts were recorded for this clonotype. J is TRBJ2-6 and V is TRBV2; 8 positions agree with TRBD1. The CDR3 is 17 residues long. Germline values: CDR1 SNHLY, CDR2 FYNNEI. The ends lost 5 bases at V and 0 bases at J; junction bases unmatched: 6. CDR3 DNA: TGTGCCAGCAGTCTTACAGGGGGTAGCTCTGGGGCCAACGTCCTGACTTTC. It specifies CASSLTGGSSGANVLTF.

This clonotype was found many times. This chain links TRBV21-1 with TRBJ2-4; TRBD1 reflects the table's D call only, with no check against the DNA. TRBV21-1 constitutes a pseudogene. The CDR3 has 15 residues. For the CDR3, the DNA is TGCGCCTTTAGTAAGGGGTCCCTAGCCAAAAACATTCAGTACTTC. This sequence encodes CAFSKGSLAKNIQYF.

The J gene is TRBJ2-1, the V gene TRBV20-1; 10 bases agree with TRBD2. The CDR3 sequence is 17 residues long. V was pared by 5 bases and J by 3 bases, with 13 bases of the junction left unmatched. CDR1 DFQATT and CDR2 SNEGSKA come from the germline V gene (reference sequence). Here the CDR3 DNA reads TGCAGTGCTTGGAAGGGACCTACTAGCGGGATCTACAATGAGCAGTTCTTC. Protein sequence: CSAWKGPTSGIYNEQFF.

This clonotype was counted at least ten times. The V call is TRBV10-3, the J call TRBJ2-1, with D perhaps TRBD2 (6 bases). Germline V gene data show CDR1 as ENHRY and CDR2 as SYGVKD. Deletions cut 6 bases from V and 2 bases from J, with 17 bases between. CDR3 size: 16 residues. CDR3 bases: TGTGCCATCAGCCAAATTATTGGGACTCCCTACAATGAGCAGTTCTTC. It is translated as CAISQIIGTPYNEQFF.

This clonotype was seen once. The genes are TRBV28 and TRBJ1-5, with 7 bases lining up with TRBD1. CDR3 length equals 13 residues. The V gene end was trimmed by 2 bases and the J gene end by 7 bases; junction bases not matched to a gene: 2. Germline V CDR1 and CDR2: MDHEN, SYDVKM. The CDR3 nucleotides are TGTGCCAGCAGTTTAGACAGGGACCAGCCCCAGCATTTT. Amino acids: CASSLDRDQPQHF.

This clonotype was seen more than once but under ten times. The rearrangement links TRBV5-1 to TRBJ2-1; 7 bases match TRBD2. Germline-derived CDR1 and CDR2 are SGHRS and YFSETQ. V lost 4 bases, J lost 2 bases, and 9 bases stayed unmatched. The CDR3 is made up of 16 amino acids. The CDR3 DNA reads as TGCGCCAGCAGCCGACGGCTAGCGGCGACCTACAATGAGCAGTTCTTC. This codes for CASSRRLAATYNEQFF. The complete variable domain, with remaining parts taken from reference TRBV5-1 and TRBJ2-1, reads KAGVTQTPRYLIKTRGQQVTLSCSPISGHRSVSWYQQTPGQGLQFLFEYFSETQRNKGNFPGRFSGRQFSNSRSEMNVSTLELGDSALYLCASSRRLAATYNEQFFGPGTRLTVL.

This clonotype was counted at least ten times. The DNA for the CDR3 is TGTGCCAGCAGCCATTGGGGGACTGACTCCTACAATGAGCAGTTCTTC. Its translation: CASSHWGTDSYNEQFF. The chain recombines TRBV11-1 with TRBJ2-1; the D gene is possibly TRBD2 (6 bases). Germline values: CDR1 SGHAT, CDR2 FQDESV (reference sequence). V gave up 5 bases and J gave up 0 bases, with 14 bases separating them. The CDR3 is 16 residues long. Looking up the rest from reference TRBV11-1 and TRBJ2-1 gives the full variable domain: EAEVAQSPRYKITEKSQAVAFWCDPISGHATLYWYRQILGQGPELLVQFQDESVVDDSQLPKDRFSAERLKGVDSTLKIQPAELGDSAMYLCASSHWGTDSYNEQFFGPGTRLTVL.

The CDR3 nucleotides are TGCAGTGCTAGAGATCCTAATGAAGCTTTCTTT. Its translation is CSARDPNEAFF. The V and J genes are TRBV20-1 and TRBJ1-1; D ambiguous. The V and J ends lost 0 bases and 7 bases respectively, with 6 bases between them. CDR1 is DFQATT, CDR2 SNEGSKA, per germline (reference sequence). The CDR3 has 11 residues.

The gene calls are TRBV27 and TRBJ1-1, with a weak D call TRBD1 (5 bases). This CDR3 region has 15 residues. CDR1 is MNHEY and CDR2 is SMNVEV in the germline V gene (reference sequence). V lost 5 bases to trimming and J lost 4 bases, with 17 bases between them. Here the CDR3 reads CASSPPGPKGTEAFF. The CDR3 DNA reads as TGTGCCAGCAGTCCTCCGGGACCAAAAGGCACTGAAGCTTTCTTT.

This clonotype appeared many times. V gene TRBV28 combines with J gene TRBJ1-5, with D unresolved. Looked up from germline, CDR1 is MDHEN and CDR2 is SYDVKM. V was trimmed by 4 bases and J by 0 bases, leaving 13 bases between them. The CDR3 runs 16 residues. The CDR3 reads CASSSIPGDSNQPQHF. In DNA, the CDR3 is TGTGCCAGCAGTTCCATCCCGGGAGATAGCAATCAGCCCCAGCATTTT. Supplemented by reference TRBV28 and TRBJ1-5, the full variable domain reads DVKVTQSSRYLVKRTGEKVFLECVQDMDHENMFWYRQDPGLGLRLIYFSYDVKMKEKGDIPEGYSVSREKKERFSLILESASTNQTSMYLCASSSIPGDSNQPQHFGDGTRLSIL.

This clonotype was counted ten times or more. The rearrangement links TRBV7-9 to TRBJ2-7; D gene unclear. With 10 bases removed from V and 0 bases from J, the gap between germline ends came to 10 bases. The CDR3 runs to 12 residues. The germline V gene encodes CDR1 SEHNR and CDR2 FQNEAQ (reference sequence). CDR3 amino acids: CAMSHSSYEQYF. The DNA of the CDR3 is TGTGCCATGTCACACAGCTCCTACGAGCAGTACTTC.

This chain connects TRBV20-1 to TRBJ1-3; D gene uncertain. Trimming cost V 6 bases and J 0 bases, with 12 bases left between them. CDR1 is DFQATT, CDR2 SNEGSKA, per germline (reference sequence). The CDR3 contains 14 residues. CDR3 region: CSATATASGNTIYF. DNA of the CDR3: TGCAGTGCCACGGCCACAGCCTCTGGAAACACCATATATTTT.

The CDR3 reads CASSLDMQAFF. Here the CDR3 DNA reads TGTGCCAGCAGTCTCGACATGCAAGCTTTCTTT. This chain links TRBV12-3 or TRBV12-4 with TRBJ1-1; D unresolved. The V and J ends lost 5 bases and 9 bases respectively, with 10 bases between them. CDR3 length: 11 amino acids.

The V call is TRBV15, the J call TRBJ2-2, with a tentative D call TRBD2 (5 bases). The germline V and J ends were trimmed by 3 bases and 4 bases, with 12 bases remaining between them. This CDR3 region has 15 residues. In germline, CDR1 is LNHNV, CDR2 YYDKDF (reference sequence). The CDR3 reads CATSRENRGTGELFF. DNA of the CDR3: TGTGCCACCAGCAGGGAGAACCGGGGCACCGGGGAGCTGTTTTTT. Supplemented by reference TRBV15 and TRBJ2-2, the full variable domain reads DAMVIQNPRYQVTQFGKPVTLSCSQTLNHNVMYWYQQKSSQAPKLLFHYYDKDFNNEADTPDNFQSRRPNTSFCFLDIRSPGLGDTAMYLCATSRENRGTGELFFGEGSRLTVL.